This TCR beta chain was recovered during a study of T cell responses to AZD1222 COVID-19 vaccine. About this clone itself: What it binds is unknown.

Study-wide results and limits: Of the AZD1222 recipients, only five to seven were seropositive at baseline. Spike regions recognized by vaccine-associated CD4 TCRs spanned the protein, led by 160-218 and 743-854. Unmutated regions of variants are reportedly targeted by nearly half of spike-specific TCRs.

The method was immunoSEQ multiplex PCR; TCRdb's version includes in-frame clones alone and lacks a portion of them. The repertoire holds 100,000 to 150,000 clones, with more than 70% as singletons. The CDR3 spans 16 residues. Trimming pared 0 bases from V and 8 bases from J, leaving 17 bases between. CDR1 is SGHDT and CDR2 is YYEEEE in the germline V gene. The chain carries TRBV5-6 and TRBJ1-4; a possible D gene is TRBD1 (6 bases). The receptor was isolated from an adult who received the AZD1222 COVID-19 vaccine. The source material was peripheral blood, sampled 28 days after the second AZD1222 dose. CDR3 coding DNA: TGTGCCAGCAGCTTGGCGACCGCTACCCAGGGGGAAAAACTGTTTTTT. It translates to CASSLATATQGEKLFF.